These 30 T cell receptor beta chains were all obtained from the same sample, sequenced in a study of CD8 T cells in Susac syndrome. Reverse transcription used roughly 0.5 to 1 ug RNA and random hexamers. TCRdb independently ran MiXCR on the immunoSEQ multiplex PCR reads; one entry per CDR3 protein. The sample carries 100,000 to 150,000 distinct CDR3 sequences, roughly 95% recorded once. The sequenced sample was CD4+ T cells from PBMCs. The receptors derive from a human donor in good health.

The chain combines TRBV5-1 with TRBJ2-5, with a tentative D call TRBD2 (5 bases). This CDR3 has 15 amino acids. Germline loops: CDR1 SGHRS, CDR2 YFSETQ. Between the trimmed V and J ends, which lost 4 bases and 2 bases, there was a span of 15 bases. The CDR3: CASSPRGPWQETQYF. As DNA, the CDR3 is TGCGCCAGCAGCCCGCGAGGGCCTTGGCAAGAGACCCAGTACTTC.

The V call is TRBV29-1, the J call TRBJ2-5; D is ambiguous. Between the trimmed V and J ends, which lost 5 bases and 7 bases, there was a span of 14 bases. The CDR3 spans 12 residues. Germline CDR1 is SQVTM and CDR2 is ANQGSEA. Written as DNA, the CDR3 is TGCAGCGTTACAGACAACCCGGGGACCCAGTACTTC. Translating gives CSVTDNPGTQYF.

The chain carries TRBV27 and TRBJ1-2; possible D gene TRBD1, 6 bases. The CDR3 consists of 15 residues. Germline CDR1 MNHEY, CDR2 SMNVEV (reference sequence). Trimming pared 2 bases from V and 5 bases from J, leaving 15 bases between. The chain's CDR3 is CASSLVGGLFYGYTF. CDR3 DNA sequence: TGTGCCAGCAGTTTAGTCGGGGGGCTCTTTTATGGCTACACCTTC.

CDR3 nucleotide sequence: TGCAGCGTTGAAAACCCGGGAGGGAACGAGCAGTACTTC. It is translated as CSVENPGGNEQYF. The V gene is TRBV29-1, the J gene TRBJ2-7; TRBD2 agrees at 8 bases. Germline CDR1 and CDR2: SQVTM and ANQGSEA. J lost 5 bases, V lost 2 bases, and 5 bases had no gene match. CDR3 length: 13 residues.

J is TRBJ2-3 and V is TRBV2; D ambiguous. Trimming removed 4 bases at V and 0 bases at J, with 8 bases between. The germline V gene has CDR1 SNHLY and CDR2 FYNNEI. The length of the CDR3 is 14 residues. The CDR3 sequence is CASSGHLSTDTQYF. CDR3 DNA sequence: TGTGCCAGCAGTGGGCACCTGAGCACAGATACGCAGTATTTT.

CDR3 region: CSVRTWETQYF. The CDR3 nucleotides read TGCAGCGTTCGGACATGGGAGACCCAGTACTTC. The chain employs TRBV29-1 and TRBJ2-5; D is perhaps TRBD1 (5 bases). The CDR3 spans 11 residues. The germline V gene encodes CDR1 SQVTM and CDR2 ANQGSEA. The V end lost 5 bases, the J end lost 5 bases, and 9 bases lay between the germline ends.

The chain's CDR3 is CASSLTSDLNEQFF. CDR3 DNA: TGTGCCAGCAGCTTAACTAGCGACCTCAATGAGCAGTTCTTC. The V call is TRBV5-4, the J call TRBJ2-1, with TRBD2 matching over 7 bases. In germline, CDR1 is SGHNT, CDR2 YYREEE (reference sequence). Unmatched junction bases numbered 5, after V lost 2 bases and J lost 6 bases. CDR3 size: 14 residues.

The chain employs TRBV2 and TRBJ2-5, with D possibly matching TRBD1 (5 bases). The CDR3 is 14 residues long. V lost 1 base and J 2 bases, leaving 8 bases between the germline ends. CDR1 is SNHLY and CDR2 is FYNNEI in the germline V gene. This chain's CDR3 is CASSEDRLQETQYF. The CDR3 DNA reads TGTGCCAGCAGTGAAGACAGGCTTCAAGAGACCCAGTACTTC.

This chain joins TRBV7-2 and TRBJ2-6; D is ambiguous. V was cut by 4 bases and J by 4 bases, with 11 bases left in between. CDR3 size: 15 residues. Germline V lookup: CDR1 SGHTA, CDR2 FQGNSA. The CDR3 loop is CASSSLSSGANVLTF. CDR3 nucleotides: TGTGCCAGCAGCTCCCTCAGTTCCGGGGCCAACGTCCTGACTTTC. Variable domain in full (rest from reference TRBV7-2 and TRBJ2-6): GAGVSQSPSNKVTEKGKDVELRCDPISGHTALYWYRQSLGQGLEFLIYFQGNSAPDKSGLPSDRFSAERTGGSVSTLTIQRTQQEDSAVYLCASSSLSSGANVLTFGAGSRLTVL.

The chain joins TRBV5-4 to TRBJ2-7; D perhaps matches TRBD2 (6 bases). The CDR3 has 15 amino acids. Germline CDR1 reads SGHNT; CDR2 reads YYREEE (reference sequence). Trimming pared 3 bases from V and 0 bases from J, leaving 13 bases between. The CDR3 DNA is TGTGCCAGCAGCTCCTCCGGGAGCGCCTCCTACGAGCAGTACTTC. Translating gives CASSSSGSASYEQYF. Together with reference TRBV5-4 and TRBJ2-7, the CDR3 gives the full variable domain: ETGVTQSPTHLIKTRGQQVTLRCSSQSGHNTVSWYQQALGQGPQFIFQYYREEENGRGNFPPRFSGLQFPNYSSELNVNALELDDSALYLCASSSSGSASYEQYFGPGTRLTVT.

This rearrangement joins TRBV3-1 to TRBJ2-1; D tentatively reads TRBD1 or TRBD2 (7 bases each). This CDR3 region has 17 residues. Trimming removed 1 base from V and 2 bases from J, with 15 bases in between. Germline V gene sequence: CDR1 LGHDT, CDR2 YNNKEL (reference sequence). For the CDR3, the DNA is TGTGCCAGCAGCCAAGTCGGCAGGGGGGGCACCTACAATGAGCAGTTCTTC. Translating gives CASSQVGRGGTYNEQFF.

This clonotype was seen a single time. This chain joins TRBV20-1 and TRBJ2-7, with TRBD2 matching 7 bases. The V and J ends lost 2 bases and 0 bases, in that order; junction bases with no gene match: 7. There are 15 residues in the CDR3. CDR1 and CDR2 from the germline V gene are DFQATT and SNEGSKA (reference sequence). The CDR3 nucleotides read TGCAGTGCTAGACTAGCGGCCAAGAGCTCCTACGAGCAGTACTTC. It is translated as CSARLAAKSSYEQYF.

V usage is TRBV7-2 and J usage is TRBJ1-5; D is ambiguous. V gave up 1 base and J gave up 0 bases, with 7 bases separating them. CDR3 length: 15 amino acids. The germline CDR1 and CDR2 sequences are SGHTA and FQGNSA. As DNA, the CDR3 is TGTGCCAGCAGCTTAGAACTAAATAGCAATCAGCCCCAGCATTTT. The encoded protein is CASSLELNSNQPQHF.

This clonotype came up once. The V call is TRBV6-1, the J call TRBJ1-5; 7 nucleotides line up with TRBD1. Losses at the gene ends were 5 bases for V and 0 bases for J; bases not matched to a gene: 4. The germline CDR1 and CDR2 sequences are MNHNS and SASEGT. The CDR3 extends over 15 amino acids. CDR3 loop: CASSKGGLSNQPQHF. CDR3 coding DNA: TGTGCCAGCAGTAAAGGGGGCCTTAGCAATCAGCCCCAGCATTTT.

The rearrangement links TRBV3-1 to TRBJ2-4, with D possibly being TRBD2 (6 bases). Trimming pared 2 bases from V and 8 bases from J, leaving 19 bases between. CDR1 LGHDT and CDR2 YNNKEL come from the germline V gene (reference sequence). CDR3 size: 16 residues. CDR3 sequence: CASSQYNPHGGDIQYF. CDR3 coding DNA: TGTGCCAGCAGCCAATATAACCCCCACGGAGGGGACATTCAGTACTTC.

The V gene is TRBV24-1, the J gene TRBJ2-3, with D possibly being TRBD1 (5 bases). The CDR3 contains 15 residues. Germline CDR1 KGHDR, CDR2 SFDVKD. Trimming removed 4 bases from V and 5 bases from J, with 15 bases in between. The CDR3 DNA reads TGTGCCACCAGTGACTCCCGCGACAGTCTAGATACGCAGTATTTT. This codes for CATSDSRDSLDTQYF.

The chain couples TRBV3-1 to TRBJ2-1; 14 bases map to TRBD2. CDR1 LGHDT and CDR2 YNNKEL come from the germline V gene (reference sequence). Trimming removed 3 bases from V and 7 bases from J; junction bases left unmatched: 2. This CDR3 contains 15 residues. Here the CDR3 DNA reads TGTGCCAGCAGCCAGGGACTAGCGGGAGCAAATGAGCAGTTCTTC. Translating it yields CASSQGLAGANEQFF.

CDR3 sequence reads: CSVKRAPSTDTQYF. CDR3 in DNA: TGCAGCGTCAAGCGGGCGCCTAGCACAGATACGCAGTATTTT. V usage is TRBV29-1 and J usage is TRBJ2-3, with TRBD2 as a possible D gene (6 bases). Trimming left V 6 bases short and J 0 bases short, with 13 bases between. The CDR3 runs to 14 residues. CDR1 and CDR2 from the germline V gene are SQVTM and ANQGSEA.

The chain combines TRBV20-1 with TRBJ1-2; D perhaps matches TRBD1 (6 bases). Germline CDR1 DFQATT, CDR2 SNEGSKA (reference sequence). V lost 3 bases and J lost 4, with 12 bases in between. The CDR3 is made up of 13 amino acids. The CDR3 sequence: CSASVQGGYGYTF. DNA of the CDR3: TGCAGTGCTAGTGTACAGGGTGGCTATGGCTACACCTTC.

The CDR3, as DNA: TGTGCCAGCAGCCAATCAGGGGGCCAAGAGACCCAGTACTTC. It translates to CASSQSGGQETQYF. This chain links TRBV3-1 with TRBJ2-5; TRBD1 matches 7 bases. V dropped 2 bases and J dropped 1; count of bases not matched to a gene: 1. CDR3 length: 14 residues. Germline CDR1 is LGHDT and CDR2 is YNNKEL (reference sequence).

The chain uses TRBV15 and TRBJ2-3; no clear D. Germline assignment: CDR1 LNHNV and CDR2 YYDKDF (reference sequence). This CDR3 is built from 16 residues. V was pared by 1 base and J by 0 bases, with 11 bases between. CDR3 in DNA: TGTGCCACCAGCAGAGGGGGTGGCTATAGCACAGATACGCAGTATTTT. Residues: CATSRGGGYSTDTQYF.

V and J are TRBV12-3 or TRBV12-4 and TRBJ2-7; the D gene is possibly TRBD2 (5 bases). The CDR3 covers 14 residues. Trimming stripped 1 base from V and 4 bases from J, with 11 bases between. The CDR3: CASSLGGSGYEQYF. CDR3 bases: TGTGCCAGCAGTTTAGGTGGGTCGGGGTACGAGCAGTACTTC.

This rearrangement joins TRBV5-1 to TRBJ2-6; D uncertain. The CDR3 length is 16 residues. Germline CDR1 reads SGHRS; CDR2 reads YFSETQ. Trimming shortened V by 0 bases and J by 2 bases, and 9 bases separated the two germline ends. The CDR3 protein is CASSLVGVAGANVLTF. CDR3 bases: TGCGCCAGCAGCTTGGTGGGTGTCGCTGGGGCCAACGTCCTGACTTTC.

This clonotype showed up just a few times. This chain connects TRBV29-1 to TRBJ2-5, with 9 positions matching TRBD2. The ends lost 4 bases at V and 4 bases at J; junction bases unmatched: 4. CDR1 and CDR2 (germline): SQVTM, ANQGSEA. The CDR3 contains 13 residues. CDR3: CSVVELAGETQYF. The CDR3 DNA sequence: TGCAGCGTTGTTGAACTAGCGGGAGAGACCCAGTACTTC.

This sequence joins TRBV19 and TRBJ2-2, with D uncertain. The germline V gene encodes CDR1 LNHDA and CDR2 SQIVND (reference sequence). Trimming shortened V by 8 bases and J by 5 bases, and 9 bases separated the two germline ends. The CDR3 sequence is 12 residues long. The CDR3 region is CASSSKTGELFF. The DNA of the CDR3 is TGTGCCAGTTCTTCCAAAACCGGGGAGCTGTTTTTT.

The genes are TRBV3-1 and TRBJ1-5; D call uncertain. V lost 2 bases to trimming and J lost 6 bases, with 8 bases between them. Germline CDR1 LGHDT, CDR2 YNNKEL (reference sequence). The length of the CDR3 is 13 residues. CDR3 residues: CASSQRTGQPQHF. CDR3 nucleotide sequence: TGTGCCAGCAGCCAAAGGACGGGTCAGCCCCAGCATTTT.

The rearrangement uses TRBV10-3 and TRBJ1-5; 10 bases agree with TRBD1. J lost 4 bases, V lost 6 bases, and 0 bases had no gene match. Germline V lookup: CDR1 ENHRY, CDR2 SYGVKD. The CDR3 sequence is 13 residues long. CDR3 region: CAIRGQGNQPQHF. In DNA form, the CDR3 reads TGTGCCATCAGGGGACAGGGGAATCAGCCCCAGCATTTT.

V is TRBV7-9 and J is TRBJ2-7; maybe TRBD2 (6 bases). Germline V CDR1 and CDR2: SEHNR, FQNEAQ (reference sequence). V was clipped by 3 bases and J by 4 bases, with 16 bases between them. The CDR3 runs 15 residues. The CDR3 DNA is TGTGCCAGCAGCTTTGGGGCATTAGGAGGGTACGAGCAGTACTTC. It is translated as CASSFGALGGYEQYF.

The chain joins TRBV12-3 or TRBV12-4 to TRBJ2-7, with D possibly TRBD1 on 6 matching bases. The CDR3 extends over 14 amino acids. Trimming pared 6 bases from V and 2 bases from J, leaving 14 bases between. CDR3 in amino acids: CASSIPGQTYEQYF. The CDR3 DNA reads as TGTGCCAGCAGCATACCGGGACAAACCTACGAGCAGTACTTC.

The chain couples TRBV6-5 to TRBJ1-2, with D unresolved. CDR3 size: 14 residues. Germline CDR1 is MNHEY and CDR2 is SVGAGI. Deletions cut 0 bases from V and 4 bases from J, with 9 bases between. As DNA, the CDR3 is TGTGCCAGCAGTTACTCGTATGATATCTATGGCTACACCTTC. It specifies CASSYSYDIYGYTF.